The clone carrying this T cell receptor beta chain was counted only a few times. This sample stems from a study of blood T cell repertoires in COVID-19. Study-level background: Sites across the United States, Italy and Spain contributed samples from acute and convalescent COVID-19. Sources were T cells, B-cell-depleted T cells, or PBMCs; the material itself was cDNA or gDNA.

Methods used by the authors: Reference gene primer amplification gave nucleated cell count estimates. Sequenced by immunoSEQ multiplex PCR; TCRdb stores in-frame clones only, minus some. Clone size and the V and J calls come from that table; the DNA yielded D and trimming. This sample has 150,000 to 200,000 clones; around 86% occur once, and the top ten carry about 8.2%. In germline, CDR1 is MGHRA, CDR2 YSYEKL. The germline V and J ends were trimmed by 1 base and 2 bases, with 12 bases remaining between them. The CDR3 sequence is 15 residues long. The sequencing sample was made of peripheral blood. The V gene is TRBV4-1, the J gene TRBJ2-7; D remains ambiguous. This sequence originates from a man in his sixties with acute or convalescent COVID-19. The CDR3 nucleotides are TGCGCCAGCAGCCAAGGTGAGCAGGCCACCTACGAGCAGTACTTC. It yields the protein CASSQGEQATYEQYF.